This T cell receptor beta chain emerged from a study of blood T cell repertoires in COVID-19. Whole-study context: From the United States, Italy and Spain came samples of acute and convalescent COVID-19. Sample material is recorded as cDNA or gDNA derived from T cells, B-cell-depleted T cells, or PBMCs.

The CDR3 runs 15 residues. Germline CDR1 reads ENHRY; CDR2 reads SYGVKD. With V trimmed by 11 bases and J by 9 bases, 18 bases remained unmatched. Per the study methods: Estimates of nucleated cell counts were drawn from the amplification of reference gene primers. Repertoires were generated with immunoSEQ multiplex PCR, while TCRdb's copy carries only in-frame clones and drops some. V, J and clone size reflect that table, while D and trimming were determined from the DNA. The sample holds roughly 230,000 clones, 83% seen once. The clonotype originates from a woman aged 45-65 years with acute or convalescent COVID-19. The sample was peripheral blood. The rearrangement links TRBV10-3 to TRBJ2-1; 8 bases agree with TRBD2. The CDR3 DNA reads TGTGCCGGGAACAACGCGGGACTAGGTCAACTTGAGCAGTTCTTC. Protein product: CAGNNAGLGQLEQFF.